These 25 T cell receptor beta chains came from one sample sequenced in a study of lymphopenia after photon versus proton radiotherapy. The protocol was immunoSEQ multiplex PCR, while the TCRdb copy is restricted to in-frame clones and leaves out a portion. The data hold about 12,000 clones, with roughly 90% observed a single time. The sample in question was peripheral blood, obtained from a patient treated with proton-based radiotherapy. These receptors were collected from a man between 60 and 75 years old with pancreatic cancer.

A few counts support this clone. The V call is TRBV28, the J call TRBJ1-2; 7 bases fit TRBD1. Looked up from germline, CDR1 is MDHEN and CDR2 is SYDVKM. This CDR3 has 13 amino acids. V was clipped by 2 bases and J by 8 bases; unmatched bases: 5. CDR3 region: CASSLGTDGGYTF. In DNA form, the CDR3 reads TGTGCCAGCAGTTTAGGGACAGACGGAGGCTACACCTTC.

The V call is TRBV5-4, the J call TRBJ2-7; the D gene is possibly TRBD2 (5 bases). In germline, CDR1 is SGHNT, CDR2 YYREEE (reference sequence). Trimming took 3 bases from V and 3 from J, leaving 10 bases between them. The CDR3 covers 13 residues. The CDR3 reads CASSSDSFYEQYF. As DNA, the CDR3 is TGTGCCAGCAGCTCGGACTCATTCTACGAGCAGTACTTC.

The chain is built from TRBV5-1 and TRBJ1-6; D gene unclear. The CDR3 runs 14 residues. V lost 1 base, J lost 7 bases, and 9 bases lay in between. Germline loops: CDR1 SGHRS, CDR2 YFSETQ. CDR3 amino acids: CASSLRSLNSPLHF. The DNA for the CDR3 is TGCGCCAGCAGCTTGAGAAGCTTAAATTCACCCCTCCACTTT.

The chain employs TRBV5-4 and TRBJ2-1; TRBD1 matches at 9 bases. Germline V gives CDR1 SGHNT, CDR2 YYREEE (reference sequence). Unmatched junction bases numbered 4, after V lost 2 bases and J lost 4 bases. CDR3 length: 15 amino acids. DNA of the CDR3: TGTGCCAGCAGCTTCGGACAGGGGACATACAATGAGCAGTTCTTC. This encodes CASSFGQGTYNEQFF. Drawing the rest from reference TRBV5-4 and TRBJ2-1, the complete variable domain is ETGVTQSPTHLIKTRGQQVTLRCSSQSGHNTVSWYQQALGQGPQFIFQYYREEENGRGNFPPRFSGLQFPNYSSELNVNALELDDSALYLCASSFGQGTYNEQFFGPGTRLTVL.

This rearrangement joins TRBV6-5 to TRBJ2-1; D call uncertain. Germline lookup yields CDR1 MNHEY and CDR2 SVGAGI. The germline V and J ends were trimmed by 2 bases and 10 bases, with 12 bases remaining between them. This CDR3 region has 13 residues. The CDR3: CASSYIGSGEQFF. The CDR3 region has the DNA TGTGCCAGCAGTTACATTGGATCTGGCGAGCAGTTCTTC.

The chain combines TRBV6-1 with TRBJ2-1; 7 bases align to TRBD1. Germline CDR1 is MNHNS and CDR2 is SASEGT. This CDR3 spans 17 amino acids. Trimming removed 3 bases from V and 5 bases from J; junction bases left unmatched: 13. CDR3 sequence reads: CASSDPAEGAWDNEQFF. The CDR3 nucleotides read TGTGCCAGCAGTGATCCAGCAGAGGGGGCTTGGGACAATGAGCAGTTCTTC.

The chain has TRBV7-9 and TRBJ1-4, with unresolved D. The CDR3 spans 15 residues. Trimming pared 1 base from V and 4 bases from J, leaving 10 bases between. Germline-derived CDR1 and CDR2 are SEHNR and FQNEAQ (reference sequence). This CDR3 reads CASSLGTFFNEKLFF. The CDR3 DNA follows: TGTGCCAGCAGCTTAGGGACCTTTTTTAATGAAAAACTGTTTTTT.

The rearrangement links TRBV4-1 to TRBJ2-7; D remains unclear. The CDR3 totals 14 residues. Trimming stripped 3 bases from V and 2 bases from J, with 11 bases between. The germline CDR1 and CDR2 sequences are MGHRA and YSYEKL. The CDR3 loop reads CASSQFSGPYEQYF. CDR3 nucleotides: TGCGCCAGCAGCCAGTTCAGTGGACCCTACGAGCAGTACTTC.

This rearrangement joins TRBV5-6 to TRBJ2-1; 9 positions match TRBD2. This CDR3 region has 15 residues. V gave up 4 bases and J gave up 4 bases; unmatched junction bases: 6. Germline CDR1 SGHDT, CDR2 YYEEEE. CDR3 DNA sequence: TGTGCCAGCAGCCCGCGGGAGGGCCTGTACAATGAGCAGTTCTTC. It yields the protein CASSPREGLYNEQFF.

The chain couples TRBV7-2 to TRBJ1-2; D remains ambiguous. CDR1 is SGHTA and CDR2 is FQGNSA in the germline V gene. The CDR3 sequence is 14 residues long. V was trimmed by 4 bases and J by 8 bases, leaving 17 bases between them. The CDR3 reads CASSSDGLFGGYTF. The CDR3, as DNA: TGTGCCAGCAGCTCCGACGGTTTGTTCGGGGGCTACACCTTC.

The chain employs TRBV14 and TRBJ1-4; 9 bases map to TRBD1. The CDR3 consists of 16 residues. Germline loops: CDR1 SGHDN, CDR2 FVKESK. V trimming: 2 bases; J trimming: 7 bases; junction bases outside the gene matches: 8. This chain's CDR3 is CASSQKQGAKVEKLFF. CDR3 coding DNA: TGTGCCAGCAGCCAAAAACAGGGGGCAAAGGTTGAAAAACTGTTTTTT.

J is TRBJ2-6 and V is TRBV19; 7 bases align to TRBD2. Germline CDR1 LNHDA, CDR2 SQIVND (reference sequence). The CDR3 is 16 residues long. Trimming removed 4 bases from V and 1 base from J; junction bases left unmatched: 4. The CDR3 DNA reads TGTGCCAGTAGTACTAGCGGATTATCTGGGGCCAACGTCCTGACTTTC. The encoded protein is CASSTSGLSGANVLTF.

The chain carries TRBV7-3 and TRBJ2-3; 16 bases align to TRBD2. The junction had 7 bases not matched to a gene; V was cut back by 5 bases and J by 2 bases. In germline, CDR1 is SGHTA, CDR2 FQGTGA. The CDR3 has 18 residues. The CDR3 reads CASSAGTSGRADTDTQYF. CDR3 bases: TGTGCCAGCAGCGCCGGGACTAGCGGGAGGGCCGACACAGATACGCAGTATTTT.

This sequence joins TRBV10-3 and TRBJ2-1; TRBD2 matches at 10 bases. The CDR3 covers 13 residues. Trimming took 3 bases from V and 15 from J; bases not matched to a gene: 8. From germline, CDR1 is ENHRY and CDR2 SYGVKD. The CDR3 spells CAISEGLAGDSFF. The CDR3 nucleotides read TGTGCCATCAGTGAAGGGCTAGCGGGAGACTCGTTCTTC.

This rearrangement joins TRBV7-6 to TRBJ1-1; a possible D gene is TRBD1 (6 bases). Germline assignment: CDR1 SGHVS and CDR2 FNYEAQ. Trimming removed 5 bases from V and 2 bases from J, with 18 bases in between. This CDR3 spans 16 amino acids. The CDR3 spells CASSPPSRGGNTEAFF. For the CDR3, the DNA is TGTGCCAGCAGCCCACCTAGTAGGGGGGGTAACACTGAAGCTTTCTTT.

The CDR3 spells CASSKPLGDRGSYEQYF. The CDR3 DNA reads TGTGCCAGCAGCAAACCATTAGGGGACAGGGGTTCCTACGAGCAGTACTTC. The chain links TRBV14 to TRBJ2-7, with 10 bases identical to TRBD1. Germline assignment: CDR1 SGHDN and CDR2 FVKESK. CDR3 length: 17 amino acids. Unmatched junction bases numbered 11, after V lost 5 bases and J lost 1 base.

The CDR3 nucleotides read TGTGCCAGCAGAGAGGCCGTGGGGGCTGGGGCCAACGTCCTGACTTTC. It yields the protein CASREAVGAGANVLTF. The chain has TRBV28 and TRBJ2-6; either TRBD1 or TRBD2 may supply D (5 bases each). Trimming removed 6 bases from V and 2 bases from J, with 14 bases in between. CDR3 length equals 16 residues. Germline loops: CDR1 MDHEN, CDR2 SYDVKM.

The chain uses TRBV5-5 and TRBJ1-4, with 7 bases aligning to TRBD1. Unmatched junction bases numbered 4, after V lost 0 bases and J lost 5 bases. The length of the CDR3 is 15 residues. Germline-derived CDR1 and CDR2 are SGHKS and YYEKEE (reference sequence). The CDR3 DNA sequence: TGTGCCAGCAGCTTGGTGGCAGGGGGAAATGAAAAACTGTTTTTT. This sequence encodes CASSLVAGGNEKLFF.

This sequence joins TRBV11-2 and TRBJ2-3, with TRBD1 as a possible D gene (5 bases). This CDR3 has 15 amino acids. V was shortened by 2 bases and J by 5 bases, with 14 bases between the two germline ends. The germline V gene encodes CDR1 SGHAT and CDR2 FQNNGV. The CDR3 sequence is CASSLRHLDRDTQYF. DNA for the CDR3: TGTGCCAGCAGCTTAAGACACCTCGACAGAGATACGCAGTATTTT.

V usage is TRBV27 and J usage is TRBJ2-2; TRBD2 matches at 11 bases. The CDR3 is 18 residues long. V lost 5 bases, J lost 0 bases, and 8 bases stayed unmatched. CDR1 is MNHEY and CDR2 is SMNVEV in the germline V gene (reference sequence). CDR3 DNA sequence: TGTGCCAGCAGTCCTAGACTAGCGGGGACCTCGAACACCGGGGAGCTGTTTTTT. It specifies CASSPRLAGTSNTGELFF.

The J gene is TRBJ2-3, the V gene TRBV28; 8 nucleotides agree with TRBD1. The CDR3 length is 15 residues. Germline loops: CDR1 MDHEN, CDR2 SYDVKM. V gave up 6 bases and J gave up 3 bases; unmatched junction bases: 8. The chain's CDR3 is CASRPQGVGTDTQYF. The CDR3 DNA sequence: TGTGCCAGCAGACCACAGGGGGTCGGGACAGATACGCAGTATTTT. Full variable domain (remainder filled in from reference TRBV28 and TRBJ2-3): DVKVTQSSRYLVKRTGEKVFLECVQDMDHENMFWYRQDPGLGLRLIYFSYDVKMKEKGDIPEGYSVSREKKERFSLILESASTNQTSMYLCASRPQGVGTDTQYFGPGTRLTVL.

The chain couples TRBV6-1 to TRBJ2-7; D gene ambiguous. Trimming took off 5 bases at V and 5 bases at J, with 7 bases between the two ends. CDR1 is MNHNS, CDR2 SASEGT, per germline. The CDR3 runs to 11 residues. The CDR3 nucleotides read TGTGCCAGCAGTTTAAAAAACGAGCAGTACTTC. It encodes CASSLKNEQYF.

The rearrangement uses TRBV9 and TRBJ2-3; 11 positions agree with TRBD2. The CDR3 length is 17 residues. Germline V gene sequence: CDR1 SGDLS, CDR2 YYNGEE. With V trimmed by 4 bases and J by 3 bases, 10 bases remained unmatched. The CDR3 coding sequence is TGTGCCAGCAGCCGCCTGCCGGGACTAGCGGATACAGATACGCAGTATTTT. Encoded protein: CASSRLPGLADTDTQYF.

The rearrangement joins TRBV5-4 to TRBJ2-7; TRBD1 is a possible D gene (5 bases). Germline CDR1 SGHNT, CDR2 YYREEE (reference sequence). The CDR3 has 13 amino acids. V lost 8 bases and J lost 0, with 12 bases in between. The CDR3 DNA reads as TGTGCCAGTCAAACCAGGGACTCCTACGAGCAGTACTTC. Translating it yields CASQTRDSYEQYF.

The J gene is TRBJ1-2, the V gene TRBV6-8; possibly TRBD1 for D (6 bases). V lost 9 bases and J lost 4, with 24 bases in between. The germline V gene encodes CDR1 MNHGY and CDR2 SAAAGT. This CDR3 contains 16 residues. The CDR3 sequence: CASIWGGGQLGYGYTF. The CDR3 bases are TGTGCCAGTATTTGGGGGGGCGGCCAGCTTGGCTATGGCTACACCTTC.